The rows below give T cell receptor beta chains drawn from one sample of a study of response to subunit inactivated influenza vaccine. TCRdb itself ran the RT-PCR reads through MiXCR, one entry per CDR3 protein. The repertoire holds about 780,000 distinct CDR3 sequences, with 15% to 20% as singletons. The sequences come from PBMCs from blood, collected less than 6 days after vaccination. These receptor sequences come from a man in his forties or fifties who received an inactivated influenza vaccine. CDR3s include the opening cysteine and the closing phenylalanine or tryptophan. D genes are given only for firm matches.

D	V	J	CDR3
TRBD1	TRBV20-1	TRBJ1-5	CSARSQGVSNQPQHF
TRBD1	TRBV20-1	TRBJ2-3	CSASGDRGRTNTQYF
-	TRBV7-2	TRBJ2-3	CASSLGGGGDTQYF
TRBD1	TRBV12-3/TRBV12-4	TRBJ2-7	CASGFRGYHEQYF
-	TRBV7-8	TRBJ2-1	CASSLSEGPYNEQFF
TRBD1	TRBV20-1	TRBJ1-1	CSASSGQANTEAFF
-	TRBV12-3/TRBV12-4	TRBJ2-7	CASSLVGHYEQYF
-	TRBV7-2	TRBJ2-3	CASSLDRAVDTQYF
-	TRBV9	TRBJ1-1	CASSVGLKTNTEAFF
-	TRBV5-1	TRBJ2-3	CASSLYGFAQYF
-	TRBV27	TRBJ1-1	CASSYSGYTEAFF
TRBD2	TRBV10-3	TRBJ2-1	CAIMGLAGGYSSYNEQFF
TRBD1	TRBV5-6	TRBJ1-4	CASSDGGTGGEKLFF
TRBD2	TRBV20-1	TRBJ2-1	CSARNARLAGALSSYNEQFF
-	TRBV7-9	TRBJ2-1	CASSPRDYGPGGFF
TRBD2	TRBV27	TRBJ2-7	CAVGPGLAALEQYF
-	TRBV7-9	TRBJ2-3	CASRAWGPGTQYF
-	TRBV20-1	TRBJ1-6	CSARPISSYNSPLHF
-	TRBV12-3/TRBV12-4	TRBJ1-2	CASTATVAYGYTF
-	TRBV20-1	TRBJ2-3	CSARGGRGQTDTQYF
-	TRBV7-8	TRBJ2-2	CASSQTGSTGELFF
TRBD2	TRBV4-3	TRBJ2-7	CASSQRTSGRPEQYF
-	TRBV6-5	TRBJ2-7	CASSSNRDGTYEQYF
-	TRBV9	TRBJ2-1	CASSVGYSGYYNEQFF
TRBD1	TRBV6-1	TRBJ2-4	CASRTGQTYIQYF
-	TRBV9	TRBJ2-1	CASSVTHGGGVYNEQFF
TRBD1	TRBV7-9	TRBJ2-7	CASSRGQGAYYEQYF
TRBD2	TRBV18	TRBJ2-1	CASSKTSGTYNEQFF
TRBD1	TRBV6-1	TRBJ2-7	CATGTGGPLSGYEQYF
TRBD2	TRBV5-4	TRBJ2-2	CASSLPSGGTNTGELFF
TRBD1	TRBV7-2	TRBJ1-5	CASSPGTDGNQPQHF
-	TRBV21-1	TRBJ2-7	CARLGMGGLYEQYF
-	TRBV6-5	TRBJ1-1	CASSYSRNMNTEAFF
TRBD2	TRBV20-1	TRBJ2-7	CSARDRNSGRRAYEQYF
-	TRBV6-1	TRBJ1-4	CASSPRHLIGEKLFF
-	TRBV7-2	TRBJ2-7	CASSLNGRGSYEQYF
-	TRBV29-1	TRBJ1-5	CSVRQGGNQPQHF
-	TRBV28	TRBJ2-1	CASSSWESYEQFF